A selection of T cell receptor beta chains follows, all from one sample in a study of T cell repertoires in cytomegalovirus infection. Their antigens are not known. TCRdb recomputed calls from the reads with MiXCR, one row per CDR3 protein. The sample carries about a million distinct CDR3 sequences, about a third recorded once. The sequencing used cultured CD8+ T cells from PBMCs, collected from culture after CMV antigen stimulation. The source is a human donor in good health (CMV status not recorded). Some clones in this sample may be carry-over from other donors' samples. Both conserved end residues are part of each CDR3. The D gene is left open where the match is weak. Some rows have no size entry. The others give once, few or many, or a class for an expanded clone.

>TRBV2|TRBD2|-|TRBJ2-1
TGTGCCAGCAGTGAAGCAGCCCACCTACCCCGTACTAGCGGGTCCTACAATGAGCAGTTCTTC
CASSEAAHLPRTSGSYNEQFF
>TRBV7-4|-|-|TRBJ1-3
TGTGCCAGCAGCTCCAAGGATAATGGAAACACCATATATTTT
CASSSKDNGNTIYF
>TRBV11-3|TRBD1|few|TRBJ2-4
TGTGCCAGCAGCTTAGCCTACCAGGGGGATGCAAACATTCAGTACTTC
CASSLAYQGDANIQYF
>TRBV7-2|TRBD1|-|TRBJ1-5
TGTGCCAGCAGCTGGACAGGGGATCAGCCCCAGCATTTT
CASSWTGDQPQHF
>TRBV5-4|TRBD2|-|TRBJ2-3
TGTGCCAGCAGCTCGGGACTAGCGGGGAACCCAGATACGCAGTATTTT
CASSSGLAGNPDTQYF
>TRBV6-6|-|-|TRBJ1-4
TGTGCCAGCAGTTACGTCGACAGGAAGGGTGAAAAACTGTTTTTT
CASSYVDRKGEKLFF
>TRBV7-9|-|many|TRBJ2-2
TGTGCCAGCAGCTTAGTGGGAAAAGTCGGGGAGCTGTTTTTT
CASSLVGKVGELFF
>TRBV6-6|TRBD1|once|TRBJ1-2
TGTGCCAGCAGTCTTCTAAAAACAGGGGACCATAACTATGGCTACACCTTC
CASSLLKTGDHNYGYTF
>TRBV25-1|-|-|TRBJ2-1
TGTGCCAGCAGTGAATATATCGGCGGGGGACACTTGGTTAATGAGCAGTTCTTC
CASSEYIGGGHLVNEQFF
>TRBV24-1|-|-|TRBJ1-2
TGTGCCACCAGTGATCACACGGGAGGCTACACCTTC
CATSDHTGGYTF
>TRBV7-8|-|many|TRBJ1-1
TGTGCCAGCAGCCTGCGACGGGACATACCTGAAGCTTTCTTT
CASSLRRDIPEAFF
>TRBV7-9|-|once|TRBJ1-3
TGTGCCAGCAGCTCTTTAGGGCAGGGACGCCCTGGAAACACCATATATTTT
CASSSLGQGRPGNTIYF
>TRBV2|-|-|TRBJ1-6
TGTGTCAGCTTTTCAGGGGACAAGGGAAGTTCACCCCTCCACTTT
CVSFSGDKGSSPLHF
>TRBV15|-|-|TRBJ2-5
TGTGCCACCAGCAGAGCTGGAGGGGGAGGAGAGACCCAGTACTTC
CATSRAGGGGETQYF
>TRBV19|-|-|TRBJ2-3
TGTGCCATTTCGGACAGTTCTAGCACAGATACGCAGTATTTT
CAISDSSSTDTQYF
>TRBV7-9|-|-|TRBJ1-1
TGTGCCAGCAGCCCCGCGGTCTCGAACACTGAAGCTTTCTTT
CASSPAVSNTEAFF
>TRBV7-9|-|many|TRBJ1-2
TGTGCCAGCAATCGGAATTTGGATGGCTACACCTTC
CASNRNLDGYTF
>TRBV6-1|-|-|TRBJ1-1
TGTGCCAGCAGTGAAGCAAATATGTGGGCGACTGAAGCTTTCTTT
CASSEANMWATEAFF
>TRBV27|TRBD1|-|TRBJ1-6
TGTGCCAGCAGTTTATACAGCTCGGACAGGGGTGGGTCACCCCTCCACTTT
CASSLYSSDRGGSPLHF
>TRBV9|-|-|TRBJ1-2
TGTGCCAGCGGGGAAGGAGTTAACTTC
CASGEGVNF
>TRBV4-1|-|few|TRBJ2-1
TGCGCCAGCAGCCAAAATCACATACAGAGCTCCTACAATGAGCAGTTCTTC
CASSQNHIQSSYNEQFF